Below, one T cell receptor beta chain is given with its context. As yet, its antigen is unknown. The sample is drawn from a study of T cell responses to AZD1222 COVID-19 vaccine. Study-wide findings and caveats: Rises in breadth and depth of Spike-specific TCRs came after two AZD1222 doses. Seropositive at baseline were only a handful of AZD1222 recipients.

The CDR3 has 13 residues. CDR1 and CDR2 (germline): MNHEY, SVGAGI. The V end was cut by 5 bases, the J end by 6 bases, with 12 bases between. The method was immunoSEQ multiplex PCR; TCRdb's version includes in-frame clones alone and lacks a portion of them. The sample records some 120,000 clones, approximately 82% being singletons. Material: peripheral blood, obtained 28 days after the second AZD1222 dose. This chain uses TRBV6-5 with TRBJ2-3, with D hard to call. The receptor comes from an adult who received the AZD1222 COVID-19 vaccine. The CDR3 is CASSHPRSDTQYF. CDR3 in DNA: TGTGCCAGCAGTCACCCGAGGTCTGATACGCAGTATTTT.